One and the same sample provided the 9 T cell receptor beta chains below, sequenced in a study of vaccination and CD4 T cells after COVID-19. CD4+ T cells that had been cultured provided DNA sequenced with the Oncomine TCR Beta short-read assay. Genomic DNA was drawn out of CD4+ T cells grown in culture. One entry per CDR3 protein, called by TCRdb with MiXCR from the PCR reads. Seen here are some 10,000 distinct CDR3 sequences, around 29% observed once, and the top ten hold roughly 22%. Sample treatment: roughly 10-day PBMC culture with coronavirus spike peptide pools or control peptides (ViraFEST assay). Prior to the COVID-19 pandemic (2011-2018), the unexposed donor's CD4+ T cells were collected. Their antigens are not known. Sequencing was performed on CD4+ T cells from blood, cultured in vitro. The receptors originated from a human donor in good health.

V usage is TRBV2 and J usage is TRBJ2-5; 7 bases are a match to TRBD1. The length of the CDR3 is 15 residues. V trimming: 5 bases; J trimming: 3 bases; junction bases outside the gene matches: 9. Looked up from germline, CDR1 is SNHLY and CDR2 is FYNNEI. CDR3 sequence: CASSRHRDRKETQYF. CDR3 DNA: TGTGCCAGCAGTAGACACCGGGACAGAAAAGAGACCCAGTACTTC.

The chain combines TRBV11-2 with TRBJ2-7, with D hard to call. The CDR3 contains 13 residues. Germline CDR1 SGHAT, CDR2 FQNNGV. V was trimmed by 7 bases and J by 5 bases, leaving 15 bases between them. CDR3 region: CASTPAVRNEQYF. Here the CDR3 DNA reads TGTGCCAGCACCCCTGCGGTCCGAAACGAGCAGTACTTC.

This clonotype turned up a few times. The chain uses TRBV20-1 and TRBJ2-1; D perhaps matches TRBD2 (5 bases). Germline V CDR1 and CDR2: DFQATT, SNEGSKA (reference sequence). This CDR3 is built from 15 residues. The ends were cut back, 3 bases at V and 0 bases at J, with 12 bases in the middle. The CDR3 nucleotides are TGCAGTGCTAGGAGGTCCGGGATCTCCTACAATGAGCAGTTCTTC. Protein sequence: CSARRSGISYNEQFF.

The chain combines TRBV7-2 with TRBJ2-1; D uncertain. Germline V CDR1 and CDR2: SGHTA, FQGNSA. The CDR3 loop spans 15 amino acids. Trimming shortened V by 2 bases and J by 0 bases, and 8 bases separated the two germline ends. CDR3 protein: CASSLSANSYNEQFF. The CDR3 bases are TGTGCCAGCAGCTTAAGTGCGAACTCCTACAATGAGCAGTTCTTC.

This rearrangement joins TRBV6-2 or TRBV6-3 to TRBJ2-7; D is possibly TRBD2 (5 bases). CDR3 length: 14 residues. Trimming pared 5 bases from V and 3 bases from J, leaving 14 bases between. Germline V gene lookup returns CDR1 MNHEY and CDR2 SVGEGT. CDR3 nucleotide sequence: TGTGCCAGCAGTCCCCTCCGGAGGAGCTACGAGCAGTACTTC. This gives the protein CASSPLRRSYEQYF.

This clonotype was picked up a small number of times. The chain links TRBV27 to TRBJ2-1; D is ambiguous. V gave up 5 bases and J gave up 0 bases, with 17 bases separating them. This CDR3 is built from 17 residues. The germline gives CDR1 MNHEY, CDR2 SMNVEV (reference sequence). CDR3 DNA sequence: TGTGCCAGCAGTCTGTCCCTCGGCGGTGCCTCCTACAATGAGCAGTTCTTC. Translating gives CASSLSLGGASYNEQFF.

By share, this clonotype counts as medium-sized. The chain has TRBV20-1 and TRBJ2-2; 8 nucleotides line up with TRBD1. The CDR3 length is 15 residues. The germline V gene encodes CDR1 DFQATT and CDR2 SNEGSKA (reference sequence). J was trimmed by 8 bases and V by 2 bases; bases with no gene match: 10. This CDR3 is CSARPGQGVAGELFF. The CDR3 region has the DNA TGCAGTGCTAGACCCGGACAGGGTGTAGCGGGGGAGCTGTTTTTT.

The chain links TRBV28 to TRBJ2-7, with 7 bases matching TRBD1. Germline V gene sequence: CDR1 MDHEN, CDR2 SYDVKM. Trimming cost V 6 bases and J 6 bases; bases outside gene matches: 8. CDR3 size: 13 residues. CDR3 DNA: TGTGCCAGCAGAGGACAGGTTCGTGGCGAGCAGTACTTC. This gives the protein CASRGQVRGEQYF.

The chain links TRBV28 to TRBJ2-5; the match to TRBD1 covers 7 bases. The CDR3 totals 12 residues. Germline CDR1 MDHEN, CDR2 SYDVKM. V lost 4 bases, J lost 8 bases, and 4 bases stayed unmatched. The DNA of the CDR3 is TGTGCCAGCAGTTCAAAGGGGGCAACCCAGTACTTC. Translating gives CASSSKGATQYF.